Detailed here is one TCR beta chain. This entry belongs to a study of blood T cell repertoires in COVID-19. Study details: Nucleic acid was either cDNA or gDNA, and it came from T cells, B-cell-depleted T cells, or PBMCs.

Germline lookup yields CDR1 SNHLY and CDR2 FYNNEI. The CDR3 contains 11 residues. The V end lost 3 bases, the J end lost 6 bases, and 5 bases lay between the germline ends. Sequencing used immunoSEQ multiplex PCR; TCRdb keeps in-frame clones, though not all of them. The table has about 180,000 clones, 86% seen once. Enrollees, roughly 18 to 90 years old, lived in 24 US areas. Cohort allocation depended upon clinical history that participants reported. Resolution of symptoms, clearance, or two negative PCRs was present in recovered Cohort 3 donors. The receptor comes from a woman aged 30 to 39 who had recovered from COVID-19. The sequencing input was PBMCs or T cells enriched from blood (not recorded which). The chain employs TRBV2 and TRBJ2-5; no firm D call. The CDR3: CASSESKTQYF. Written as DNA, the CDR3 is TGTGCCAGCAGTGAGAGTAAGACCCAGTACTTC.